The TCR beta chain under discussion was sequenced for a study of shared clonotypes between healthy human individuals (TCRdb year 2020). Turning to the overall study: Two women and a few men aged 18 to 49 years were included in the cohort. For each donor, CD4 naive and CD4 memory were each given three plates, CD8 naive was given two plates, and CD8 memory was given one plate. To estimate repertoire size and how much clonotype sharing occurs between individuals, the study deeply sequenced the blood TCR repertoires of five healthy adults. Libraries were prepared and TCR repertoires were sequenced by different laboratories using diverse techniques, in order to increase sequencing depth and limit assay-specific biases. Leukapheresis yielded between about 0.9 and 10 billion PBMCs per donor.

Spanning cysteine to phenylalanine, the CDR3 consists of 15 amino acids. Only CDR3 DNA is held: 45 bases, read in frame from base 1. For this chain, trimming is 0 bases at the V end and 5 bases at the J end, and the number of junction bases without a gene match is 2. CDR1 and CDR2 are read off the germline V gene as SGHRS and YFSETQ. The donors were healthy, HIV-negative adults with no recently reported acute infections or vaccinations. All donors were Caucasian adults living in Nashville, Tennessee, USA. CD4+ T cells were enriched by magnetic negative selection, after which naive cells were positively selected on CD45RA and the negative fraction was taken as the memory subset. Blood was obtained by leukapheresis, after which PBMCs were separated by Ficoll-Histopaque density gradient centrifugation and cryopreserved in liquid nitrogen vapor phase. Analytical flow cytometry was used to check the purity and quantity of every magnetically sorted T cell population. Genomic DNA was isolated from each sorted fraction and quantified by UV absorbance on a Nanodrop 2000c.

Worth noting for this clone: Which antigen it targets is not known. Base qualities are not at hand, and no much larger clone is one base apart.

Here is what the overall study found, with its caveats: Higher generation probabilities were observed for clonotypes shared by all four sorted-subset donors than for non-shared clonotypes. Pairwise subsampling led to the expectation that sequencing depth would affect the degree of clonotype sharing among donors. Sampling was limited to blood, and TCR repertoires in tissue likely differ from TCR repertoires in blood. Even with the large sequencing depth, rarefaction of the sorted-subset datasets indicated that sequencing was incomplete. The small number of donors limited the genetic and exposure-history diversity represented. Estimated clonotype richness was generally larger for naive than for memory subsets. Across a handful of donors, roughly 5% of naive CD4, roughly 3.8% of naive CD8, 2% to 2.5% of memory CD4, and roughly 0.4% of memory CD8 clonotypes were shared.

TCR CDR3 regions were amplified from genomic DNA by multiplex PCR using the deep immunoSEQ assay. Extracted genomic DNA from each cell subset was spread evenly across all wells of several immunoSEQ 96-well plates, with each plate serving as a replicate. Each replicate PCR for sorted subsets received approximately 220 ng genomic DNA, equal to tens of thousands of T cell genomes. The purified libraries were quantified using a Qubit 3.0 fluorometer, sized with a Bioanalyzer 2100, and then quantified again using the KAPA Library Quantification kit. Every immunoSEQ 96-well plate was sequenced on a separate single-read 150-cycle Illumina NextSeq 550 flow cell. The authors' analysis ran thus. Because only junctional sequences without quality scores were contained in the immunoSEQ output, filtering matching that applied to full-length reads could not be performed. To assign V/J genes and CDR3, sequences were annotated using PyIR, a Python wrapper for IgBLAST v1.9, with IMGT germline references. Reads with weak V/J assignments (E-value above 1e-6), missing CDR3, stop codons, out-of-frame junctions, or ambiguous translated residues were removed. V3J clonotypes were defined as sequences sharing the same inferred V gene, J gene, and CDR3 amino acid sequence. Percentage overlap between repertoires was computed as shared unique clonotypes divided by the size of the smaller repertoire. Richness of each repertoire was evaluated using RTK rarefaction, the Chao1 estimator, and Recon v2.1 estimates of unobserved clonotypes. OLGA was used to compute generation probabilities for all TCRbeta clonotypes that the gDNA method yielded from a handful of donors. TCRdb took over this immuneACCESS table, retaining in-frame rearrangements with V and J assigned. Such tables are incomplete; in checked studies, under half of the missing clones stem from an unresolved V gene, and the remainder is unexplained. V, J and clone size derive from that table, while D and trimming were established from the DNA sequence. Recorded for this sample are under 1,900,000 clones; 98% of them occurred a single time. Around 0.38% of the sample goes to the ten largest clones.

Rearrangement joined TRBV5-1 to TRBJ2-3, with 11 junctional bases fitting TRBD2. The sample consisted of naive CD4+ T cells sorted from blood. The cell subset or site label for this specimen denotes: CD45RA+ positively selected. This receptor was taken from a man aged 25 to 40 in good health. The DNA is TGCGCCAGCAGCTTGGAGCTAGCGGGAGGAGATACGCAGTATTTT. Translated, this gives CASSLELAGGDTQYF.